The clone carrying this TCR beta chain was observed a single time. What it binds is not known. The PCR used 60 Vbeta and 13 Jbeta primers. Profiled with immunoSEQ multiplex PCR; TCRdb holds only in-frame clones, not every one. The sample has about 190,000 clones; around 87% are singletons. The data were obtained in a study of cytomegalovirus exposure and HLA in healthy donors. Whole-study context: Counted in an early data release were some 81 million unique TCRs from HLA-typed donors. Whole-study results and caveats: Beyond CMV serostatus, there was no information to go on about immune exposure. Excluded: some indistinguishable V segments such as TRBV6-2 and TRBV6-3.

With 5 bases removed from V and 6 bases from J, the gap between germline ends came to 14 bases. The CDR3 has 13 amino acids. Per germline, CDR1 MNHEY and CDR2 SVGAGI. This TCR came from a boy aged 2-15 years in good health and CMV-seronegative. This rearrangement joins TRBV6-5 to TRBJ2-7; D is uncertain. Sequenced sample: PBMCs. The CDR3 DNA sequence: TGTGCCAGCAGTGAAGAGTGGAGATCCGAGCAGTACTTC. This gives the protein CASSEEWRSEQYF.